Listed below are T cell receptor beta chains from one sample, sequenced in a study of T-cell memory formation after mild COVID-19. TCRdb independently ran MiXCR on the 5' RACE reads; one entry per CDR3 protein. The sample shows 400,000 to 500,000 distinct CDR3 sequences, roughly 20% of them seen only once. The sample taken for sequencing was PBMCs or a T cell subset sorted from them (not recorded which). The source is an adult woman who had mild COVID-19 (a few samples of this study predate the infection). Cell type and time point are not known. CDR3s include the opening cysteine and the closing phenylalanine or tryptophan. A D gene is named only where the DNA matches it firmly. A row's size may be missing; if present it is once, few, many or a size class.

clone size | J gene | V gene | D gene | CDR3 DNA | CDR3 protein
few | TRBJ1-2 | TRBV9 | NA | TGTGCCAGCAGCGCAGGGACGCAAACCGGGTATGGCTACACCTTC | CASSAGTQTGYGYTF
NA | TRBJ2-1 | TRBV29-1 | NA | TGCAGCGTTGAAGAAGGCGACAATGAGCAGTTCTTC | CSVEEGDNEQFF
few | TRBJ2-7 | TRBV7-8 | TRBD2 | TGTGCCAGCAGCCCGAGGACTAGCGGGGATGTCTCCTACGAGCAGTACTTC | CASSPRTSGDVSYEQYF
NA | TRBJ1-2 | TRBV24-1 | NA | TGTGCCACCAGTGATCCCGGTGGCAACTATGGCTACACCTTC | CATSDPGGNYGYTF
NA | TRBJ1-1 | TRBV29-1 | NA | TGCAGCGTTGATTACCCGAACACTGAAGCTTTCTTT | CSVDYPNTEAFF
NA | TRBJ2-1 | TRBV10-3 | NA | TGTGCCATCAGTGAGGTTGGTCGTACGGGGAATGAGCAGTTCTTC | CAISEVGRTGNEQFF
NA | TRBJ2-5 | TRBV27 | TRBD2 | TGTGCCAGCAGTTTAGGAGCGGGAGCGGGTACAGAGACCCAGTACTTC | CASSLGAGAGTETQYF
NA | TRBJ1-2 | TRBV4-3 | NA | TGCGCCAGCAGCCAATTGGGACAATCGAATGGCTACACCTTC | CASSQLGQSNGYTF
NA | TRBJ2-3 | TRBV7-3 | NA | TGTGCCAGCAGCCAGGGTGAGGGAGATACGCAGTATTTT | CASSQGEGDTQYF
few | TRBJ1-5 | TRBV9 | NA | TGTGCCAGCAGCGTAGAAGGGTCGGTCAATCAGCCCCAGCATTTT | CASSVEGSVNQPQHF
NA | TRBJ2-7 | TRBV12-3/TRBV12-4 | TRBD2 | TGTGCCAGCAGTCGGGGGGGGTCGGAGTACGAGCAGTACTTC | CASSRGGSEYEQYF
NA | TRBJ2-4 | TRBV28 | NA | TGTGCCAGCAGTTTAAGACAGGCAGGAAACATTCAGTACTTC | CASSLRQAGNIQYF
many | TRBJ2-2 | TRBV12-3/TRBV12-4 | NA | TGTGCCAGTGCCGGTTCACCCGACACCGGGGAGCTGTTTTTT | CASAGSPDTGELFF
NA | TRBJ2-7 | TRBV20-1 | TRBD1 | TGCAGTGCTAACCAAGGGGACAGGGTCTACGAGCAGTACTTC | CSANQGDRVYEQYF
NA | TRBJ2-6 | TRBV5-6 | TRBD2 | TGTGCCAGCAGCTTGGATGGGAAATCTAGCGGGAGTTGGTCTTGGGCCAACGTCCTGACTTTC | CASSLDGKSSGSWSWANVLTF
few | TRBJ2-7 | TRBV7-9 | TRBD1 | TGTGCCAGCAGCCGACAGGGCAAGGCTTACGAGCAGTACTTC | CASSRQGKAYEQYF
few | TRBJ2-3 | TRBV20-1 | TRBD2 | TGCAGTGGGCGCCGACTAGCGGGAGGGCCTGGCACAGATACGCAGTATTTT | CSGRRLAGGPGTDTQYF
NA | TRBJ2-7 | TRBV5-1 | NA | TGCGCCAGCAGCCTCCGACAACCGGGGAACTACGAGCAGTACTTC | CASSLRQPGNYEQYF
NA | TRBJ1-2 | TRBV13 | NA | TGTGCCAGCAGCTTAGGGTCCAGGGCCCTAGCTAACTATGGCTACACCTTC | CASSLGSRALANYGYTF
few | TRBJ1-2 | TRBV20-1 | NA | TGCAGTGCGGAGAATTATGGCTACACCTTC | CSAENYGYTF
NA | TRBJ2-1 | TRBV2 | NA | TGTGCCAGCAGTGAGGGGATCCTAGGCGGCAATGAGCAGTTCTTC | CASSEGILGGNEQFF
NA | TRBJ2-1 | TRBV3-1 | NA | TGTGCCAGCAGCCAGCAGACTAGCAATGAGCAGTTCTTC | CASSQQTSNEQFF
NA | TRBJ1-3 | TRBV5-6 | NA | TGTGCCAGCAGCTTGAGGATGGTGATGGAGCGAAACACCATATATTTT | CASSLRMVMERNTIYF
NA | TRBJ2-1 | TRBV4-3 | NA | TGCGCCAGCAGCCAACAACCCGGGGATGAGCAGTTCTTC | CASSQQPGDEQFF
NA | TRBJ2-2 | TRBV9 | NA | TGTGCCAGCGACGGGGTGAACACCGGGGAGCTGTTTTTT | CASDGVNTGELFF
NA | TRBJ2-1 | TRBV24-1 | NA | TGTGCCACCAGTGTGGGCGGGGGCCAGGAGTTCTTC | CATSVGGGQEFF
NA | TRBJ1-3 | TRBV18 | NA | TGTGCCAGCTCACCCGGCAGGGCTAGAGGAAACACCATATATTTT | CASSPGRARGNTIYF
few | TRBJ2-3 | TRBV6-5 | NA | TGTGCCAGCAGTTACTCGCGAAGGACAGATACGCAGTATTTT | CASSYSRRTDTQYF